This T cell receptor beta chain was identified during a study of T cell responses to AZD1222 COVID-19 vaccine. Findings and limits, study-wide: Repertoire samples came only from after the peak T cell response.

As regards this clone: Antigen unknown.

TCRdb keeps only in-frame clones here, not all; method: immunoSEQ multiplex PCR. This table has tens of thousands of clones, 86% appearing once. The CDR3 consists of 13 residues. In germline, CDR1 is GTSNPN, CDR2 SVGIG (reference sequence). Deletions cut 2 bases from V and 4 bases from J, with 11 bases between. The sequences come from peripheral blood, collected 28 days after the second AZD1222 dose. This chain uses TRBV30 with TRBJ1-2; possibly TRBD1 for D (6 bases). The clonotype was recovered from an adult who received the AZD1222 COVID-19 vaccine. CDR3 amino acids: CAWSRQGFYGYTF. The CDR3 bases are TGTGCCTGGAGTCGGCAGGGGTTCTATGGCTACACCTTC.